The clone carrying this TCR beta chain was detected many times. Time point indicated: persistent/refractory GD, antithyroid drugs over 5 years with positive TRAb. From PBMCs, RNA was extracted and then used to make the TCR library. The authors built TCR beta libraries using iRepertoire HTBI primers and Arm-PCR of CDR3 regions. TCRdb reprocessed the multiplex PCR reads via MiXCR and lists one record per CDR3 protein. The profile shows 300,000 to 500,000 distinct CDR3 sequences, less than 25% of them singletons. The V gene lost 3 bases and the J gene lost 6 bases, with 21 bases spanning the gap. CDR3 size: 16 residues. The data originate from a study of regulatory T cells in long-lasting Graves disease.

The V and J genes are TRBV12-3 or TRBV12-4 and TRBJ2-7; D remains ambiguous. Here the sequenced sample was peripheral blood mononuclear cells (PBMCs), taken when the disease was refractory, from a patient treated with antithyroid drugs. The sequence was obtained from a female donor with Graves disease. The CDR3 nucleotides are TGTGCCAGCAGTTTGGTAACCGGGCCCACTATGACCGAGCAGTACTTC. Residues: CASSLVTGPTMTEQYF.